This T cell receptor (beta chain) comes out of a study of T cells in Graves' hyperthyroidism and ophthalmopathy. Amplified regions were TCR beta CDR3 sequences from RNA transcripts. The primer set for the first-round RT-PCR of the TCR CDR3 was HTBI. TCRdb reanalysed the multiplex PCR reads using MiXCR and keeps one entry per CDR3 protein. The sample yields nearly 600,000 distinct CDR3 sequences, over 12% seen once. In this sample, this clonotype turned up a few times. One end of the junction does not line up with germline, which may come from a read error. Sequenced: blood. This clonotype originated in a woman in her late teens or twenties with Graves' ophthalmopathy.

CDR3 amino acids: CARSVDWTRDEQYF. The CDR3 DNA reads as TGTGCCCGCAGCGTTGATTGGACTAGAGACGAGCAGTACTTC. The chain couples TRBV9 to TRBJ2-7, with 7 bases aligning to TRBD2. This CDR3 has 14 amino acids. Germline V lookup: CDR1 SGDLS, CDR2 YYNGEE.